The clone carrying this TCR beta chain was recorded at least ten times. The data were produced by immunoSEQ multiplex PCR, yet TCRdb's version contains in-frame clones alone and is incomplete. The table has tens of thousands of clones, about 78% seen once. The CDR3 spans 16 residues. Trimming stripped 0 bases from V and 7 bases from J, with 16 bases between. This sample was taken from a study of OX40 agonist ivuxolimab in advanced cancers. This sequence joins TRBV6-7 and TRBJ1-5; TRBD1 might be the D (5 bases). TRBV6-7 is an ORF; its function is uncertain. The sequence came from an adult with an advanced solid tumor such as melanoma, head and neck, liver or kidney cancer. Sequencing was performed on CD4+ or CD8+ T cells sorted from blood, taken in a trial of the OX40 agonist ivuxolimab. CDR3 DNA sequence: TGTGCCAGCAGTTACTCGAATGGTACAGGTCTCCAGCCCCAGCATTTT. Its translation is CASSYSNGTGLQPQHF.